This is a list of T cell receptor beta chains from one sample in a study of CD8+ T cells in alopecia areata. Here immunoSEQ multiplex PCR was the method, and the copy in TCRdb shows in-frame clones only, minus some. Among more than 110,000 clones listed, roughly four fifths were seen once. The specimen comprised CD8+ T cells sorted from blood, sampled at week 4, from a patient treated with tofacitinib. These TCRs come from a human donor with alopecia areata. CDR3s include the opening cysteine and the closing phenylalanine or tryptophan. The D gene is left open where the match is weak.

d_call	v_call	j_call	cdr3_aa
-	TRBV29-1	TRBJ1-2	CSVGGGYGYTF
-	TRBV2	TRBJ2-5	CASSEGLEETQYF
-	TRBV6-5	TRBJ1-1	CASSSMSYREAFF
-	TRBV4-1	TRBJ2-1	CASRTYNEQFF
-	TRBV5-1	TRBJ2-7	CASSLEGSFYEQYF
TRBD2	TRBV9	TRBJ2-3	CASSVFSGETSTDTQYF
TRBD1	TRBV7-2	TRBJ1-2	CASSARQGQLGYTF
TRBD2	TRBV7-2	TRBJ2-7	CASSYIAGGPYEQYF
-	TRBV7-2	TRBJ2-6	CASSSGPYSGANVLTF
-	TRBV7-9	TRBJ2-7	CASSLGSSGYEQYF
TRBD1	TRBV5-1	TRBJ2-7	CASSLGTGNYEQYF
-	TRBV7-2	TRBJ2-7	CASSSRGREQYF
-	TRBV6-5	TRBJ1-2	CASSPGGSNYGYTF
TRBD1	TRBV11-2	TRBJ2-3	CASSQTGAADTQYF
TRBD1	TRBV13	TRBJ2-7	CASSSRGLDEQYF
-	TRBV27	TRBJ1-1	CASSPPGAEAFF
-	TRBV13	TRBJ2-1	CASSFGVGNEQFF
TRBD1	TRBV4-1	TRBJ2-7	CASSQDGDRGSYEQYF
TRBD2	TRBV7-8	TRBJ2-5	CASSGLEKTQYF
-	TRBV4-1	TRBJ1-2	CASSHSNTGRPNYGYTF
-	TRBV5-6	TRBJ2-3	CASSVGGGTDTQYF
-	TRBV18	TRBJ2-7	CASSRDLGGRGEQYF
-	TRBV4-1	TRBJ2-5	CASSQDPDQQETQYF
TRBD2	TRBV29-1	TRBJ2-3	CSVELSGGAQDTQYF
-	TRBV12-5	TRBJ1-2	CASGLVLRTGGDGYTF
-	TRBV4-1	TRBJ2-7	CASSHSKDSYEQYF
-	TRBV29-1	TRBJ2-2	CSVGDPPPGELFF
-	TRBV29-1	TRBJ2-4	CSVISIRGPEGDIQYF
-	TRBV2	TRBJ1-1	CATPPPGRPTEAFF
TRBD2	TRBV7-9	TRBJ2-4	CASSTTGTSGKNIQYF
TRBD1	TRBV28	TRBJ2-5	CASSSATGEETQYF
-	TRBV15	TRBJ2-5	CATSRADRPQETQYF
-	TRBV4-1	TRBJ1-4	CASSQDPGFREKLFF
-	TRBV29-1	TRBJ2-3	CSGTGGVTDTQYF
TRBD2	TRBV9	TRBJ2-5	CASSSGGGSRETQYF